This T cell receptor beta chain was found in a study of control samples from healthy donors and cancer patients. The assay was immunoSEQ multiplex PCR, and TCRdb's table has in-frame clones only and misses some. The table includes 130,000 or so clones, 75% to 95% detected once. V lost 5 bases, J lost 2 bases, and 11 bases lay in between. The CDR3 is made up of 14 amino acids. Germline values: CDR1 SGDLS, CDR2 YYNGEE. The sequencing sample was made of blood. V gene TRBV9 combines with J gene TRBJ1-5; D unresolved. This TCR derives from a man aged 18 to 29 in good health. CDR3 amino acids: CASRKHGRNQPQHF. Here the CDR3 DNA reads TGTGCCAGCAGAAAACACGGGCGCAATCAGCCCCAGCATTTT.